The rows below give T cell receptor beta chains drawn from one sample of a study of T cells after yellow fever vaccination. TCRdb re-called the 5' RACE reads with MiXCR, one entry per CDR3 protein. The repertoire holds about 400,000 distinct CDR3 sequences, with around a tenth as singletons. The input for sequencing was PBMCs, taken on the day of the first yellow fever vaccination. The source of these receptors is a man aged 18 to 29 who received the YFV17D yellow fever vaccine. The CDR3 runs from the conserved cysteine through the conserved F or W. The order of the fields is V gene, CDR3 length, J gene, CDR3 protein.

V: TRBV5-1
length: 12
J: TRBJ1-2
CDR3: CASSVDNYGYTF

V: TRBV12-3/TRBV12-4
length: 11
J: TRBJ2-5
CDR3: CASGTPETQYF

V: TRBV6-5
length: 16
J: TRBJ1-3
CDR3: CASSYSGVASGNTIYF

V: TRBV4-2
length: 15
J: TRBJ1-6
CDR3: CASSQETGGGSPLHF

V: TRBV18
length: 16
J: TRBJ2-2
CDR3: CASSPSADANTGELFF

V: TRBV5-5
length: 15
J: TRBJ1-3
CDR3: CASSLNQGSGNTIYF

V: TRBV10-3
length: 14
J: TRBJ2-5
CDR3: CAISDKAVQETQYF

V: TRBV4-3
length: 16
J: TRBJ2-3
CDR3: CASSQDLKTSTDTQYF

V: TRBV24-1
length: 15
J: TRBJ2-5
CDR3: CATSVLRGQTETQYF

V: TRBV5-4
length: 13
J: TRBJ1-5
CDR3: CASSFTQTGPQHF

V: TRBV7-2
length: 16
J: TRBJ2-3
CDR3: CASSSTTSSSTDTQYF

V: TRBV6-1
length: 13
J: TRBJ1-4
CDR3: CASLGQQNEKLFF

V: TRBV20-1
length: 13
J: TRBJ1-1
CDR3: CSAEDRLNTEAFF

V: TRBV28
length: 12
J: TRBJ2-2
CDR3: CASSLSLRELFF

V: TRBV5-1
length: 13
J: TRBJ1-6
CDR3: CASSSRVNSPLHF

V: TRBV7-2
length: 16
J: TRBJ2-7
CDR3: CASSPRLSGGGDEQYF

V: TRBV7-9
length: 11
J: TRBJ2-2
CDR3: CASSPGGELFF

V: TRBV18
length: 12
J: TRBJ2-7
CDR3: CASSSTGYEQYF

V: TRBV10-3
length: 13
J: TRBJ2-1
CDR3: CAIRGTRGNEQFF

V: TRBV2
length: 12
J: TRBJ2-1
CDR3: CASSDGSFEQFF

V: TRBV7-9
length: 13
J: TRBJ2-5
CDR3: CASSANTGETQYF

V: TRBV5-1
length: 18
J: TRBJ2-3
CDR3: CASSLNQQGAAAADTQYF

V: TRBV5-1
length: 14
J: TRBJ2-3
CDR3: CASSPGPDTDTQYF

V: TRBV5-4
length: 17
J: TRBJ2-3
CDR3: CASSFRSGGQNTDTQYF

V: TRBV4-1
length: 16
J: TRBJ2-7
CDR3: CASRPTGDAPDYEQYF

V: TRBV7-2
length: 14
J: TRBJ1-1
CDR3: CASSPQGLSTEAFF

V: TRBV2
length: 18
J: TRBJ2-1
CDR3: CASSPSLSGTRIVNEQFF

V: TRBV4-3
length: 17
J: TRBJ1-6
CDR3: CASSQDLREQYNSPLHF

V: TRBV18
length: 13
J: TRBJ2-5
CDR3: CASSKDRAETQYF

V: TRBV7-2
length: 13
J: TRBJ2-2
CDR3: CASSFSGIGELFF

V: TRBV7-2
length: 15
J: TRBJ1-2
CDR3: CASSPLTGAGYGYTF

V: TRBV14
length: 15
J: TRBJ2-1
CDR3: CASSQPGLARNEQFF

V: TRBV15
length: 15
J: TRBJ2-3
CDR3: CATSREVDGTDTQYF

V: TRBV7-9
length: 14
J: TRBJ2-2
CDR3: CASISGGPTGELFF

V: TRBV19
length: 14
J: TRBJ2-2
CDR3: CASSSQGYTGELFF

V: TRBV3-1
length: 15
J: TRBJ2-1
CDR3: CASSQVRKGYNEQFF

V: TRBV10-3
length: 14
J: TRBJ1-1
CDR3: CAIRIQGVNTEAFF

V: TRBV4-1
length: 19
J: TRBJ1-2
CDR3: CASSQGAPGQGDSDYGYTF

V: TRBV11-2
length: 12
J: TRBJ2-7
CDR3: CASRRDGYEQYF

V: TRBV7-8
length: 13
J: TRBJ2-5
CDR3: CASSSTKRGGGRF

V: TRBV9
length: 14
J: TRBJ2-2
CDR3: CASSVVGPTGELFF

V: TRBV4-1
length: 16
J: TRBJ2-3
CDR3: CASNQDPSPSTDTQYF

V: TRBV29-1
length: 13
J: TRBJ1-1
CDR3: CSATNSQGLEAFF

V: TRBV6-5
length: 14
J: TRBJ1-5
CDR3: CASSYDTGGGPQHF

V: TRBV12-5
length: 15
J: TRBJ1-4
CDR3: CASGWGRTTNEKLFF

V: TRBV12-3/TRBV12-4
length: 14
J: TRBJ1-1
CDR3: CASSLNRGRTEVFF

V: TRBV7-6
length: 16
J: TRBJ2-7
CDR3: CASSLYSGTGGNEQYF

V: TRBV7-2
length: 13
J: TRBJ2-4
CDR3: CASSLQGVYIQYF

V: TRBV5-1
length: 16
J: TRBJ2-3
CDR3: CASSWKTGFSGDTQYF

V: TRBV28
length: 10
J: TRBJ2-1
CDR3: CASGRASLFF

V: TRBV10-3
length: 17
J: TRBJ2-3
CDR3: CAISEGPLAGDPDTQYF

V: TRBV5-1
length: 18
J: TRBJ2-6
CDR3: CASSLGGQLLSGANVLTF